A single sample gave rise to the 3 T cell receptor beta chains below, sequenced in a study of T cell repertoires in cytomegalovirus infection. From the reads, TCRdb called clonotypes with MiXCR, one entry per CDR3 protein. The sample shows 310,000 or so distinct CDR3 sequences, 20% to 30% of them seen only once. The sequenced sample consisted of PBMCs. Receptors originate from a human donor in good health (CMV status not recorded). Some clones in this sample may be carry-over from other donors' samples.

The rearrangement joins TRBV3-1 to TRBJ2-4; 8 bases fit TRBD1. There are 16 residues in the CDR3. V shed 1 base and J 0 bases; nucleotides not matched to a gene: 2. Germline-derived CDR1 and CDR2 are LGHDT and YNNKEL (reference sequence). The CDR3 is CASSQGTGIAKNIQYF. DNA of the CDR3: TGTGCCAGCAGCCAAGGGACAGGGATAGCCAAAAACATTCAGTACTTC.

This clonotype has at least ten counts. V is TRBV7-2 and J is TRBJ1-6; D possibly corresponds to TRBD1 (5 bases). CDR1 SGHTA and CDR2 FQGNSA come from the germline V gene. This CDR3 is 15 amino acids long. Between the trimmed V and J ends, which lost 3 bases and 7 bases, there was a span of 13 bases. CDR3 protein: CASSFGGGENSPLHF. The CDR3 nucleotides are TGTGCCAGCAGCTTTGGGGGGGGAGAGAATTCACCCCTCCACTTT.

The genes are TRBV6-2 or TRBV6-3 and TRBJ2-1, with D perhaps given as TRBD1 or TRBD2 (6 bases each). Germline V gene data show CDR1 as MNHEY and CDR2 as SVGEGT. Trimming left V 6 bases short and J 0 bases short, with 24 bases between. This CDR3 is built from 19 residues. The CDR3 DNA is TGTGCCAGCAGAAGGGGGGAGGATGGAACCACAAGCTCCTACAATGAGCAGTTCTTC. The encoded protein is CASRRGEDGTTSSYNEQFF.